These 24 T cell receptor beta chains share one sample of origin, sequenced in a study of blood T cell repertoires in COVID-19. Sequenced by immunoSEQ multiplex PCR; TCRdb stores in-frame clones only, minus some. The sample lists a few hundred thousand clones; roughly 85% were seen once. The sample comprised peripheral blood. The receptors here all came from a woman aged 18 to 35 with acute or convalescent COVID-19.

The rearrangement links TRBV3-1 (or the pseudogene TRBV3-2) to TRBJ2-1; D may match TRBD1 or TRBD2 (10 bases each). Trimming pared 3 bases from V and 6 bases from J, leaving 30 bases between. Germline V lookup: CDR1 LGHDT, CDR2 YNNKEL (reference sequence). The CDR3 length is 20 residues. CDR3 in amino acids: CASSQHCGTGEREGPNEQFF. CDR3 in DNA: TGTGCCAGCAGCCAGCATTGCGGGACAGGGGAGCGGGAGGGCCCCAATGAGCAGTTCTTC.

The V gene is TRBV7-3, the J gene TRBJ2-7, with 8 bases identical to TRBD2. The ends lost 5 bases at V and 6 bases at J; junction bases unmatched: 12. Germline assignment: CDR1 SGHTA and CDR2 FQGTGA. The CDR3 extends over 15 amino acids. The CDR3 region is CASSPGGGNSAEQYF. CDR3 in DNA: TGTGCCAGCAGCCCCGGGGGGGGTAACTCAGCCGAGCAGTACTTC.

The chain joins TRBV23-1 to TRBJ2-7; TRBD2 aligns across 8 bases. TRBV23-1 is assigned to the ORF class and has an uncertain function. V shed 9 bases and J 1 base; nucleotides not matched to a gene: 11. The CDR3 has 15 amino acids. The CDR3 here is CASPRSLAESYEQYF. DNA for the CDR3: TGCGCCAGTCCCCGGTCACTAGCGGAATCCTACGAGCAGTACTTC.

V is TRBV2 and J is TRBJ1-5; perhaps TRBD1 as D (5 bases). The CDR3 runs 15 residues. Trimming cost V 6 bases and J 0 bases, with 12 bases left between them. Germline loops: CDR1 SNHLY, CDR2 FYNNEI. CDR3 coding DNA: TGTGCCAGCAGCAGGGTCCAGTATAGCAATCAGCCCCAGCATTTT. Translated: CASSRVQYSNQPQHF. Drawing the rest from reference TRBV2 and TRBJ1-5, the complete variable domain is EPEVTQTPSHQVTQMGQEVILRCVPISNHLYFYWYRQILGQKVEFLVSFYNNEISEKSEIFDDQFSVERPDGSNFTLKIRSTKLEDSAMYFCASSRVQYSNQPQHFGDGTRLSIL.

This chain connects TRBV19 to TRBJ2-7; possible D gene TRBD2, 6 bases. Trimming pared 7 bases from V and 4 bases from J, leaving 17 bases between. The CDR3 has 14 residues. CDR1 is LNHDA, CDR2 SQIVND, per germline (reference sequence). As DNA, the CDR3 is TGTGCCAGTAACCCGGACGGGAGAGGTTACGAGCAGTACTTC. Protein: CASNPDGRGYEQYF.

This clone was recorded at least ten times. In nucleotides, the CDR3 is TGTGCCAGTAGTATACGGACAGCAGCTAACTATGGCTACACCTTC. Residues: CASSIRTAANYGYTF. This rearrangement joins TRBV19 to TRBJ1-2, with a weak D call TRBD1 (6 bases). V shed 2 bases and J shed 0 bases, with 10 bases lying between them. This CDR3 region has 15 residues. Looked up from germline, CDR1 is LNHDA and CDR2 is SQIVND (reference sequence).

This clone was seen only once. This chain links TRBV11-2 with TRBJ2-1; TRBD2 agrees at 7 bases. CDR3 size: 17 residues. CDR1 is SGHAT, CDR2 FQNNGV, per germline. J gave up 5 bases and V 2 bases, and 12 bases lay outside the gene matches. CDR3 in amino acids: CASSLPLGRGVHNEQFF. CDR3 in DNA: TGTGCCAGCAGCTTACCCCTGGGGAGGGGCGTACACAATGAGCAGTTCTTC.

This chain joins TRBV30 and TRBJ2-7; the D gene is possibly TRBD1 (5 bases). Germline V gene data show CDR1 as GTSNPN and CDR2 as SVGIG (reference sequence). V was cut by 4 bases and J by 2 bases, with 12 bases left in between. The CDR3 runs 13 residues. The CDR3 DNA is TGTGCCTGGAACCGACAGCTGACCTACGAGCAGTACTTC. Translating gives CAWNRQLTYEQYF.

The chain has TRBV11-2 and TRBJ2-1, with 13 bases lining up with TRBD2. The CDR3 contains 15 residues. CDR1 and CDR2 from the germline V gene are SGHAT and FQNNGV. J gave up 15 bases and V 6 bases, and 14 bases lay outside the gene matches. CDR3 nucleotide sequence: TGTGCCAGCAGGCCAACTAGCGGGAGGGCCCCCAAGTCGTTCTTC. Translated, it gives CASRPTSGRAPKSFF.

This rearrangement joins TRBV19 to TRBJ2-2, with D maybe TRBD1 (6 bases). This CDR3 has 15 residues. V lost 3 bases and J 1 base, leaving 9 bases between the germline ends. Per germline, CDR1 LNHDA and CDR2 SQIVND (reference sequence). DNA for the CDR3: TGTGCCAGTAGTATTCAGGGGATGAACACCGGGGAGCTGTTTTTT. Protein: CASSIQGMNTGELFF.

The gene calls are TRBV9 and TRBJ2-1, with 12 bases lining up with TRBD2. Per the germline V gene, CDR1 is SGDLS and CDR2 is YYNGEE. J was trimmed by 2 bases and V by 2 bases; bases with no gene match: 5. The CDR3 extends over 17 amino acids. The CDR3: CASSVGTSGFPYNEQFF. The CDR3 DNA is TGTGCCAGCAGCGTGGGGACTAGCGGGTTCCCCTACAATGAGCAGTTCTTC.

CDR3 protein: CASSAKTSGGYTGELFF. CDR3 DNA: TGTGCCAGCAGCGCCAAGACTAGCGGGGGATACACCGGGGAGCTGTTTTTT. The chain employs TRBV5-4 and TRBJ2-2, with 12 positions matching TRBD2. V dropped 4 bases and J dropped 3; count of bases not matched to a gene: 7. Germline V CDR1 and CDR2: SGHNT, YYREEE (reference sequence). There are 17 residues in the CDR3.

The V call is TRBV7-8, the J call TRBJ1-1, with D maybe TRBD1 (6 bases). Trimming stripped 2 bases from V and 2 bases from J, with 18 bases between. The CDR3 consists of 17 residues. Looked up from germline, CDR1 is SGHVS and CDR2 is FQNEAQ. CDR3 in amino acids: CASSLQQGERKNTEAFF. CDR3 DNA sequence: TGTGCCAGCAGCTTACAACAGGGCGAACGAAAAAACACTGAAGCTTTCTTT.

This sequence joins TRBV5-6 and TRBJ1-2; D remains unclear. This CDR3 comprises 16 residues. Trimming left V 4 bases short and J 2 bases short, with 18 bases between. Germline V gives CDR1 SGHDT, CDR2 YYEEEE. CDR3 nucleotides: TGTGCCAGCAGCAACGGGGTCTCCTATTCGAACTATGGCTACACCTTC. Amino acids: CASSNGVSYSNYGYTF. The whole variable domain, filled in from reference TRBV5-6 and TRBJ1-2, reads DAGVTQSPTHLIKTRGQQVTLRCSPKSGHDTVSWYQQALGQGPQFIFQYYEEEERQRGNFPDRFSGHQFPNYSSELNVNALLLGDSALYLCASSNGVSYSNYGYTFGSGTRLTVV.

The chain couples TRBV30 to TRBJ1-4, with 8 bases that match TRBD1. This CDR3 contains 16 residues. The V and J ends lost 2 bases and 7 bases, in that order; junction bases with no gene match: 12. Germline CDR1 GTSNPN, CDR2 SVGIG (reference sequence). CDR3 DNA: TGTGCCTGGAGTTTGACGGACAGGGAGGTTAGTGAAAAACTGTTTTTT. Translation: CAWSLTDREVSEKLFF.

The V gene is TRBV9, the J gene TRBJ1-1, with D perhaps TRBD1 (5 bases). V lost 4 bases to trimming and J lost 6 bases, with 13 bases between them. In germline, CDR1 is SGDLS, CDR2 YYNGEE. The CDR3 totals 13 residues. The CDR3 sequence: CASSTRTGAEAFF. CDR3 coding DNA: TGTGCCAGCAGCACCCGGACGGGGGCTGAAGCTTTCTTT.

The chain links TRBV27 to TRBJ2-7; tentative D call: TRBD2 (6 bases). Germline V gives CDR1 MNHEY, CDR2 SMNVEV (reference sequence). V was shortened by 6 bases and J by 6 bases, with 18 bases between the two germline ends. This CDR3 is built from 14 residues. CDR3 region: CASSSGVGGTEQYF. The CDR3 DNA reads TGTGCCAGCAGCAGTGGGGTGGGGGGTACCGAGCAGTACTTC.

This clone was seen many times. The chain joins TRBV7-2 to TRBJ2-4; the match to TRBD1 covers 9 bases. CDR1 and CDR2 (germline): SGHTA, FQGNSA. The CDR3 length is 19 residues. J was trimmed by 2 bases and V by 6 bases; bases with no gene match: 17. CDR3 loop: CASSLRGEQGAVSKNIQYF. The CDR3 DNA reads as TGTGCCAGCAGTTTACGAGGAGAACAGGGGGCGGTTTCCAAAAACATTCAGTACTTC.

This clone has just a few counts. This chain joins TRBV6-1 and TRBJ2-7; TRBD2 matches at 14 bases. This CDR3 has 16 amino acids. From germline, CDR1 is MNHNS and CDR2 SASEGT. The V and J ends lost 0 bases and 4 bases, in that order; junction bases with no gene match: 2. The CDR3, as DNA: TGTGCCAGCAGTGAAGCCGGGACTAGCGGGAGTTACGAGCAGTACTTC. Its translation is CASSEAGTSGSYEQYF.

The chain has TRBV7-2 and TRBJ2-7; 7 bases agree with TRBD2. The CDR3 is 16 amino acids. Losses at the gene ends were 1 base for V and 0 bases for J; bases not matched to a gene: 6. Germline CDR1 is SGHTA and CDR2 is FQGNSA. CDR3 sequence reads: CASSLEASGLSYEQYF. CDR3 coding DNA: TGTGCCAGCAGCTTAGAGGCTAGCGGACTCTCCTACGAGCAGTACTTC.

The genes are TRBV29-1 and TRBJ2-1; 8 nucleotides line up with TRBD2. The V gene end was trimmed by 5 bases and the J gene end by 8 bases; junction bases not matched to a gene: 11. CDR3 length: 14 amino acids. Germline-derived CDR1 and CDR2 are SQVTM and ANQGSEA. CDR3 amino acids: CSVRKREFTDEQFF. CDR3 DNA: TGCAGCGTTAGAAAGCGGGAGTTTACAGATGAGCAGTTCTTC.

This sequence joins TRBV7-2 and TRBJ1-5, with TRBD1 matching 8 bases. CDR1 SGHTA and CDR2 FQGNSA come from the germline V gene. V dropped 2 bases and J dropped 5; count of bases not matched to a gene: 5. The CDR3 covers 15 residues. The CDR3 DNA reads as TGTGCCAGCAGCTTACGGACAGGGATCGATCAGCCCCAGCATTTT. Protein: CASSLRTGIDQPQHF.

This chain links TRBV30 with TRBJ1-4, with TRBD1 matching 8 bases. V was pared by 4 bases and J by 8 bases, with 3 bases of the junction left unmatched. CDR1 and CDR2 (germline): GTSNPN, SVGIG (reference sequence). The CDR3 totals 12 residues. In DNA form, the CDR3 reads TGTGCCTGGACACGGGACAGGGAAAAACTGTTTTTT. It specifies CAWTRDREKLFF.

The V gene is TRBV18, the J gene TRBJ1-1; D unresolved. CDR3 length: 13 amino acids. V dropped 4 bases and J dropped 4 bases, with 10 bases sitting between them. Germline V gene sequence: CDR1 KGHSH, CDR2 LQKENI. In DNA form, the CDR3 reads TGTGCCAGCTCACACGATGCCGGCACTGAAGCTTTCTTT. Translation: CASSHDAGTEAFF. The variable domain in full, completed from reference TRBV18 and TRBJ1-1, reads NAGVMQNPRHLVRRRGQEARLRCSPMKGHSHVYWYRQLPEEGLKFMVYLQKENIIDESGMPKERFSAEFPKEGPSILRIQQVVRGDSAAYFCASSHDAGTEAFFGQGTRLTVV.